This paragraph covers one TCR beta chain sequence. Its antigen is currently unknown. This specimen belongs to a study of T cells in localized non-small cell lung cancer. Study-level results: In uninvolved adjacent lung, T cell clonality reached its highest value, exceeding tumor. Out of the top 100 tumor clones, a median around 57 were seen in adjacent lung.

The V gene end was trimmed by 2 bases and the J gene end by 8 bases; junction bases not matched to a gene: 6. CDR1 is SEHNR, CDR2 FQNEAQ, per germline (reference sequence). This CDR3 has 15 amino acids. Clones were sequenced by immunoSEQ multiplex PCR, and TCRdb holds only the in-frame ones, with some missing. The data hold about 52,000 clones, with 60% to 85% observed a single time. The sequenced sample was PBMCs, obtained before any cancer treatment. The rearrangement uses TRBV7-9 and TRBJ1-6; 7 nucleotides align to TRBD1. This receptor was identified in a woman aged 40-70 years with stage II lung adenocarcinoma. CDR3 DNA sequence: TGTGCCAGCAGCTTATTCGCAGGGGGAGATTCACCCCTCCACTTT. Its protein product is CASSLFAGGDSPLHF. Full variable domain (remainder filled in from reference TRBV7-9 and TRBJ1-6): DTGVSQNPRHKITKRGQNVTFRCDPISEHNRLYWYRQTLGQGPEFLTYFQNEAQLEKSRLLSDRFSAERPKGSFSTLEIQRTEQGDSAMYLCASSLFAGGDSPLHFGNGTRLTVT.